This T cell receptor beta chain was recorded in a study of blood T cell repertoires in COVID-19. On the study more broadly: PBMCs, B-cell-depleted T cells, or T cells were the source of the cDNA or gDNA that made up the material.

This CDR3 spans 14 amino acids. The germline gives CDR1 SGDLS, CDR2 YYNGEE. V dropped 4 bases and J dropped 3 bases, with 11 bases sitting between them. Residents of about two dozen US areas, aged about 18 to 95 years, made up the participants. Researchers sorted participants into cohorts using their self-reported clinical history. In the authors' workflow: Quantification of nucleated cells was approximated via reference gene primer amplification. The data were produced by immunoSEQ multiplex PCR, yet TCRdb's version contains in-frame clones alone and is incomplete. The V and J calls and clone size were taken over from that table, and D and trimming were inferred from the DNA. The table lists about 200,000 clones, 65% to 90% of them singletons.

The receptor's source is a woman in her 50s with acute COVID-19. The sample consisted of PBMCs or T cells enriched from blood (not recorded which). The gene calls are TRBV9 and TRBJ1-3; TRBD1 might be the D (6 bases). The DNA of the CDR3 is TGTGCCAGCAGCATAACAGGGTATGGAAACACCATATATTTT. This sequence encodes CASSITGYGNTIYF.